The text below deals with one T cell receptor beta chain. This clonotype was counted many times. Its antigen remains unidentified. No per-base quality is available; no much larger clone lies one base away. A case-control design nested within a healthcare worker cohort in London, UK, was used, with weekly nasopharyngeal swab PCR tests and blood sampling performed. Healthcare workers were recruited between 23 and 31 March 2020, during the week of the UK lockdown, and were followed weekly for up to about 16 weeks. The cysteine opens and the phenylalanine closes a CDR3 of 12 amino acids. Of the read, only the CDR3 DNA is kept; its 36 bases are in frame from base 1. Trimming costs V 9 bases and J 5 bases, and their ends lie 10 bases apart. Taken from the germline V gene, the CDR1 and CDR2 loops are SNHLY and FYNNEI. The library was obtained by 5' RACE. TCRdb lists the instrument as NextSeq 500. The TCR library protocol attached unique molecular identifiers to individual cDNA molecules to correct for sequencing error and PCR bias. Both TCR alpha and beta chains were sequenced, and tight co-correlation was observed between alpha and beta sequence abundances in each sample. The authors' pipeline ran thus. Decombinator V4 was used to annotate the V gene, J gene and CDR3 of the TCR sequences. TCRs were defined as expanded if a significant change between any two time points was detected under a Poisson model with p below 0.0001. TCR abundances were normalised to the total number of TCRs sequenced per sample and were expressed as counts per million. TRAV1-2 paired with TRAJ12, TRAJ20 or TRAJ33 defined MAIT TCRs, while TRAV10 paired with TRAJ18 defined iNKT TCRs. VDJdb, accessed 1 November 2021, was searched for CMV, EBV and SARS-CoV-2 annotated TCRs, excluding TCRs annotated for multiple antigens. TCRdb reanalyzed the raw reads on its own, using fastp at Q25 for trimming and MiXCR for clone calling, and kept in-frame beta chains. Every distinct CDR3 protein forms one entry, paired with its most common genes and DNA. These V and J calls are TCRdb output, not the study's own analysis. The sample table shows 25,000 to 35,000 distinct CDR3 sequences, and 6.6% are seen once. The ten largest clonotypes hold about two fifths of the sample.

This sample was taken from a study of early T cells in non-severe SARS-CoV-2 infection (TCRdb year 2021). Regarding the research as a whole: Bulk RNA from unsorted whole blood was used for TCR sequencing, so alpha and beta chains could not be paired.

Results the study describes overall, beyond this receptor: Matching against VDJdb was skewed toward anti-spike CD8 responses, likely underestimated virus-specific expansions, and missed private and CD4 specificities.

The receptor's source is an adult who was a healthcare worker with PCR-confirmed SARS-CoV-2 infection or an uninfected control (not recorded which). The chain couples TRBV2 to TRBJ2-2, with a tentative D gene TRBD1 over 6 matching bases. The source material was whole blood. The CDR3 protein: CASYRVTGELFF. The nucleotides are TGTGCCAGTTACAGGGTTACCGGGGAGCTGTTTTTT.